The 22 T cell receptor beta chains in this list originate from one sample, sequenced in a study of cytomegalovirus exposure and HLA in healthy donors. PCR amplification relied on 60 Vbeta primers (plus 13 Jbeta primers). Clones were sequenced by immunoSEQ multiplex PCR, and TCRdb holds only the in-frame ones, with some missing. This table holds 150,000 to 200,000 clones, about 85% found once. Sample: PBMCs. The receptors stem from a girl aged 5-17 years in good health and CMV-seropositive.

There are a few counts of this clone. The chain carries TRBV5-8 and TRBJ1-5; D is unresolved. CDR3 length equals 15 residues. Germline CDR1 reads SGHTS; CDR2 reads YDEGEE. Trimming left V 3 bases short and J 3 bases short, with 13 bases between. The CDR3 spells CASSSFGEYNQPQHF. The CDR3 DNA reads TGTGCCAGCAGCTCTTTCGGGGAGTACAATCAGCCCCAGCATTTT.

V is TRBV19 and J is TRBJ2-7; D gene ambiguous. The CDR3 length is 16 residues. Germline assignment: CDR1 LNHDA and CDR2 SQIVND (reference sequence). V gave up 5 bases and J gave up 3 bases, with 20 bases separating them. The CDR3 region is CASSFAFAFFGYEQYF. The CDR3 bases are TGTGCCAGTAGTTTTGCCTTCGCTTTCTTCGGCTACGAGCAGTACTTC.

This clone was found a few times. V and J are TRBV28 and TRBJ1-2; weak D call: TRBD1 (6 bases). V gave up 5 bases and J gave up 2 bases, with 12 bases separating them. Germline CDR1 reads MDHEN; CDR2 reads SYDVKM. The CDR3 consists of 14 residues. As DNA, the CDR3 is TGTGCCAGCAGTGGTCCCACAGGGAACTATGGCTACACCTTC. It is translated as CASSGPTGNYGYTF.

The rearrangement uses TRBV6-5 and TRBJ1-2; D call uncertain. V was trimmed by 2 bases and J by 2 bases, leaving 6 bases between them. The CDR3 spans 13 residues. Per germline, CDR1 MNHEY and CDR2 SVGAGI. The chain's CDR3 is CASSYRENYGYTF. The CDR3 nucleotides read TGTGCCAGCAGTTACCGGGAAAACTATGGCTACACCTTC.

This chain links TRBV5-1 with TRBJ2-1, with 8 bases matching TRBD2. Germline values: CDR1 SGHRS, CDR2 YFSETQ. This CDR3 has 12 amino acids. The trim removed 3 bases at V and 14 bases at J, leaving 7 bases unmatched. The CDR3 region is CASSSPGTREFF. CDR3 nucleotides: TGCGCCAGCAGCTCCCCCGGGACTAGGGAGTTCTTC.

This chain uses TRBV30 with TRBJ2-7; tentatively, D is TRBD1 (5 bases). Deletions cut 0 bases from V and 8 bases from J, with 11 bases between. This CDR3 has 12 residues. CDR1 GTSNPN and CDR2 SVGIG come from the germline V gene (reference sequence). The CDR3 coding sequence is TGTGCCTGGAGTGTACAGGACGGCCAGCAGTACTTC. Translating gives CAWSVQDGQQYF.

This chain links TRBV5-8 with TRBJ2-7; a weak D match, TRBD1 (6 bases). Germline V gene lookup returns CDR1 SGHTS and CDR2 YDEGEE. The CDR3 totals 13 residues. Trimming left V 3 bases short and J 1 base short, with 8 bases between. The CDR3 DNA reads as TGTGCCAGCAGCTGGGACAAATCCTACGAGCAGTACTTC. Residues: CASSWDKSYEQYF.

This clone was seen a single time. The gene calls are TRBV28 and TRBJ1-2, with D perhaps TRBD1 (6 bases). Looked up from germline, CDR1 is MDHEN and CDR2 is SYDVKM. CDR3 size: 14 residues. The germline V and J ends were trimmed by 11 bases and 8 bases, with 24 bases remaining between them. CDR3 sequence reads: CAVPGGAGGGGYTF. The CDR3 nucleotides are TGTGCCGTACCCGGGGGGGCTGGCGGAGGCGGCTACACCTTC.

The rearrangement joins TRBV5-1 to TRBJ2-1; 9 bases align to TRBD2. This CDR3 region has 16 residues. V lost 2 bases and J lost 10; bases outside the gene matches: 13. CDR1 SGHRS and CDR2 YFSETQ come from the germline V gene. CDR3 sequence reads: CASSLDLSGSYHEQFF. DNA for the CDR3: TGCGCCAGCAGCTTAGATCTTAGCGGGAGCTACCACGAGCAGTTCTTC.

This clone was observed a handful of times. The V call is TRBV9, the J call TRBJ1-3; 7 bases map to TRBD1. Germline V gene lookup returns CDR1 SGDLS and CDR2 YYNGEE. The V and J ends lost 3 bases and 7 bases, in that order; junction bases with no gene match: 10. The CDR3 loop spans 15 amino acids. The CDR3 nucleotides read TGTGCCAGCAGCGCTACGGGACAGAGTGGTAACACCATATATTTT. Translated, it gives CASSATGQSGNTIYF.

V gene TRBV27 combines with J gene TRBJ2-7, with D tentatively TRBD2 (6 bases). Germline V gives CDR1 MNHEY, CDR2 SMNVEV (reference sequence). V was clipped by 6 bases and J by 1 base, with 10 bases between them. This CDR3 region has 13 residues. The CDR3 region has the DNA TGTGCCAGCAGGCTAGCGAATTCCTACGAGCAGTACTTC. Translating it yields CASRLANSYEQYF.

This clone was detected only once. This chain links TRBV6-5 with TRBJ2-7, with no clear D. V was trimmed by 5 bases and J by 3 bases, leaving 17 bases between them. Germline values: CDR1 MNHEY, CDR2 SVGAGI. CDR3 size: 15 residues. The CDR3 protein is CASSPLGPEFYEQYF. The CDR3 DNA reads TGTGCCAGCAGTCCTCTGGGCCCCGAGTTCTACGAGCAGTACTTC.

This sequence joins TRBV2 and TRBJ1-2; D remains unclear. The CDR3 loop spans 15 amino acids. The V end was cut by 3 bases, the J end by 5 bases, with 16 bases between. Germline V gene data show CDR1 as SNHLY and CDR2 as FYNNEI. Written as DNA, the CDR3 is TGTGCCAGCAGTGAGGAGGCGACACGGGGTTATGGCTACACCTTC. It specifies CASSEEATRGYGYTF.

The DNA for the CDR3 is TGTGCCAGCTCGCCCCGACAGGAAACTGAAGCTTTCTTT. It specifies CASSPRQETEAFF. The J gene is TRBJ1-1, the V gene TRBV18; D possibly corresponds to TRBD1 (6 bases). Germline loops: CDR1 KGHSH, CDR2 LQKENI. V was cut by 6 bases and J by 5 bases, with 13 bases left in between. CDR3 length equals 13 residues.

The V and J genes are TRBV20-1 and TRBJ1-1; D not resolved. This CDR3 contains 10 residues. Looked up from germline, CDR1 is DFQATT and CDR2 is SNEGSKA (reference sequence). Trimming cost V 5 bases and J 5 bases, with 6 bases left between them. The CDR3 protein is CSAGRTEAFF. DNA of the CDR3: TGCAGTGCTGGCCGTACTGAAGCTTTCTTT.

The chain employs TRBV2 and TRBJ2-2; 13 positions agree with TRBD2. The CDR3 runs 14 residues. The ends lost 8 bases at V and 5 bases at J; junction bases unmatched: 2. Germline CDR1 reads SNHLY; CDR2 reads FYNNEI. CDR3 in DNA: TGTGCCAGCGGGGGACTAGCGGGGACCGGGGAGCTGTTTTTT. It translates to CASGGLAGTGELFF.

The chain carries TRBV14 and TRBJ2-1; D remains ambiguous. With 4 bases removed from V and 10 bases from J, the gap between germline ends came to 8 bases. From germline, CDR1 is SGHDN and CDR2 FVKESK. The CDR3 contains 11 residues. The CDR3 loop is CASSRGTEQFF. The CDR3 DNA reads TGTGCCAGCAGCCGAGGAACAGAGCAGTTCTTC.

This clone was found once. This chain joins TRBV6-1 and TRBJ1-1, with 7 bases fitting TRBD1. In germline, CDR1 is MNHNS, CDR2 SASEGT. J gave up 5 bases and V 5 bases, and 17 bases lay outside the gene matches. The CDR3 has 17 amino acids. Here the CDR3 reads CASSQDRAPAPGTEAFF. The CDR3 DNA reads TGTGCCAGCAGTCAAGACAGGGCCCCGGCGCCAGGGACTGAAGCTTTCTTT.

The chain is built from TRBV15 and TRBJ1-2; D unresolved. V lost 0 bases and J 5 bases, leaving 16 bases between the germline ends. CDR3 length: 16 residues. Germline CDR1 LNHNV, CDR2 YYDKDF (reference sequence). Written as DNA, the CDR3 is TGTGCCACCAGCAGAGAAACCGGAAACCTAGAATATGGCTACACCTTC. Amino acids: CATSRETGNLEYGYTF.

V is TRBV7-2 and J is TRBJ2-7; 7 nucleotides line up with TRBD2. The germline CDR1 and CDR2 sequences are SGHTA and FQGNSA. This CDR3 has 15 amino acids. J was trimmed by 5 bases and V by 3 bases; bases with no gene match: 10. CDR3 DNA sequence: TGTGCCAGCAGCTTTTCCGGGACTACCTTCCACGAGCAGTACTTC. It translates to CASSFSGTTFHEQYF.

Written as DNA, the CDR3 is TGTGCCAGCAGCGCAGTAGGGGGGGGGAAGGGAGCTTTCTTT. Amino acids: CASSAVGGGKGAFF. The V gene is TRBV7-9, the J gene TRBJ1-1, with a tentative D call TRBD1 (6 bases). Trimming pared 5 bases from V and 10 bases from J, leaving 20 bases between. The CDR3 has 14 amino acids. The germline CDR1 and CDR2 sequences are SEHNR and FQNEAQ (reference sequence).

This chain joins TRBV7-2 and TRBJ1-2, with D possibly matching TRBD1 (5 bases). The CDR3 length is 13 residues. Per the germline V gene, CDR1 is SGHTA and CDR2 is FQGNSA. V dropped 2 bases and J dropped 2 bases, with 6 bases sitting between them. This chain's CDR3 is CASSLRQNYGYTF. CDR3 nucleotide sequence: TGTGCCAGCAGCTTAAGACAGAACTATGGCTACACCTTC.